Following are 7 T cell receptor beta chains from one sample sequenced in a study of metastatic and nonmetastatic thyroid tumors. MiXCR reprocessed the PCR reads for TCRdb. The table lists approximately 25,000 clones, about 15% of them singletons. Nobody among the patients had been given any treatment before thyroid surgery. Sequenced: blood. The receptors were sampled from a male donor with papillary thyroid cancer or a benign thyroid nodule (not recorded which). Some clones in this sample may be carry-over from other donors' samples.

This clone was seen many times. J is TRBJ1-6 and V is TRBV7-9; D is undetermined. The V gene lost 3 bases and the J gene lost 0 bases, with 6 bases spanning the gap. CDR3 length: 15 residues. Germline CDR1 and CDR2: SEHNR and FQNEAQ (reference sequence). CDR3 DNA sequence: TGTGCCAGCAGCTTTTCAGTCTCCTATAATTCACCCCTCCACTTT. It codes for CASSFSVSYNSPLHF. Variable domain in full (rest from reference TRBV7-9 and TRBJ1-6): DTGVSQNPRHKITKRGQNVTFRCDPISEHNRLYWYRQTLGQGPEFLTYFQNEAQLEKSRLLSDRFSAERPKGSFSTLEIQRTEQGDSAMYLCASSFSVSYNSPLHFGNGTRLTVT.

In its sample, this clone was seen many times. The V call is TRBV9, the J call TRBJ2-1; perhaps D is TRBD1 or TRBD2 (5 bases each). The CDR3 covers 16 residues. V was trimmed by 3 bases and J by 4 bases, leaving 17 bases between them. The germline gives CDR1 SGDLS, CDR2 YYNGEE. The CDR3 DNA is TGTGCCAGCAGCGCGCCCTACCCCGGGGCGTACAATGAGCAGTTCTTC. Translating it yields CASSAPYPGAYNEQFF. Based on the CDR3 plus reference TRBV9 and TRBJ2-1, the full variable domain is DSGVTQTPKHLITATGQRVTLRCSPRSGDLSVYWYQQSLDQGLQFLIQYYNGEERAKGNILERFSAQQFPDLHSELNLSSLELGDSALYFCASSAPYPGAYNEQFFGPGTRLTVL.

This clone appeared many times. This rearrangement joins TRBV6-1 to TRBJ2-3; D might be TRBD2 (6 bases). The CDR3 is 14 residues long. The ends were cut back, 8 bases at V and 3 bases at J, with 15 bases in the middle. Per the germline V gene, CDR1 is MNHNS and CDR2 is SASEGT. The CDR3 here is CASRGTFLTDTQYF. As DNA, the CDR3 is TGTGCCAGCCGAGGGACTTTTCTTACAGATACGCAGTATTTT.

Comment on this clone: This may be a read error, as it is one base from a much larger clone. V and J are TRBV12-3 or TRBV12-4 and TRBJ2-4; D might be TRBD1 (6 bases). The CDR3 runs 12 residues. In nucleotides, the CDR3 is TGTGCCAGCAGCGAAGACAGGAACACTCAGTACTTC. This gives the protein CASSEDRNTQYF.

Notes on this clone: It may be a read error: a sequence one base away is much more abundant. V usage is TRBV5-4 and J usage is TRBJ2-7, with unresolved D. The CDR3 has 13 residues. CDR1 SGHNT and CDR2 YYREEE come from the germline V gene (reference sequence). Trimming took 6 bases from V and 2 from J, leaving 12 bases between them. The CDR3 region has the DNA TGTGCCAGCATCTCTAGGGATGCCTACGAGCAGTACTTC. Its translation: CASISRDAYEQYF.

This clone was picked up many times. CDR3 nucleotide sequence: TGTGCCTGGAGTAGAGGACAGGGTCTCGAGCAGTACTTC. Translated, it gives CAWSRGQGLEQYF. This sequence joins TRBV30 and TRBJ2-7; 8 bases fit TRBD1. CDR3 length: 13 amino acids. Trimming took 2 bases from V and 6 from J; bases not matched to a gene: 6. Germline CDR1 reads GTSNPN; CDR2 reads SVGIG (reference sequence).

This clone was found many times. This rearrangement joins TRBV12-3 or TRBV12-4 to TRBJ2-1, with TRBD1 matching 8 bases. Trimming cost V 1 base and J 7 bases; bases outside gene matches: 6. The CDR3 is 15 residues long. CDR3 loop: CASSLGGQGGNEQFF. As DNA, the CDR3 is TGTGCCAGCAGTTTAGGAGGACAGGGTGGGAATGAGCAGTTCTTC.